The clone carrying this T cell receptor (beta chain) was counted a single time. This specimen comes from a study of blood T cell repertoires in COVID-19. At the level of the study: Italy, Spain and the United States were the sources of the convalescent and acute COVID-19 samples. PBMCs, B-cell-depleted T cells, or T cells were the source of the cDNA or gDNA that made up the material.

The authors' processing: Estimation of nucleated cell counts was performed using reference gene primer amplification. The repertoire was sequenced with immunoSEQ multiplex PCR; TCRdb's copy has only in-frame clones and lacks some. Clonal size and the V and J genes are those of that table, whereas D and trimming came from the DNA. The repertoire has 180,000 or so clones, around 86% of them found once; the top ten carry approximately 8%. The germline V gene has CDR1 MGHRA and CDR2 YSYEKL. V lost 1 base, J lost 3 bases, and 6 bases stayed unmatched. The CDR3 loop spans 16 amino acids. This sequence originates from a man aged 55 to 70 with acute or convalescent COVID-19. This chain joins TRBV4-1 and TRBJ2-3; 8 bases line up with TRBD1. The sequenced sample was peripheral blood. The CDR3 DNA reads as TGCGCCAGCAGCCAAGGGACAGGGCCGATAACAGATACGCAGTATTTT. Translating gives CASSQGTGPITDTQYF.